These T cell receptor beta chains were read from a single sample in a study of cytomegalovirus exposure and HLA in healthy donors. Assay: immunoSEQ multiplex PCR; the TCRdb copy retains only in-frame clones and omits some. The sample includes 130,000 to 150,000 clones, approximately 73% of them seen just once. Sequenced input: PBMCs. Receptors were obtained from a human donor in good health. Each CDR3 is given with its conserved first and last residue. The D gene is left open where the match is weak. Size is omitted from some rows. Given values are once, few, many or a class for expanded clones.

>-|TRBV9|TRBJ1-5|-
TGTGCCAGCAGCGCGGCCGGGAATCAGCCCCAGCATTTT
CASSAAGNQPQHF
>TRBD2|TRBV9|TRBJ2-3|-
TGTGCCAGCAATAATCCGGGACTAGCGGGGGGCACAGATACGCAGTATTTT
CASNNPGLAGGTDTQYF
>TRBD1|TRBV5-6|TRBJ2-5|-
TGTGCCAGCAGCTTAGGGGGCGAGGAGACCCAGTACTTC
CASSLGGEETQYF
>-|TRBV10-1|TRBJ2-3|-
TGCGCCAGCAGTGAGTCGTTGGGCCGGGATACGCAGTATTTT
CASSESLGRDTQYF
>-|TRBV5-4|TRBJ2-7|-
TGTGCCAGCAGCGAACCCGGGGCCTACGAGCAGTACTTC
CASSEPGAYEQYF
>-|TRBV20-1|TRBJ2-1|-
TGCAGTGCTAGTTCGGGATATGAGCAGTTCTTC
CSASSGYEQFF
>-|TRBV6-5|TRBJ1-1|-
TGTGCCAGCAGTTACGGGGGAGGGAACACTGAAGCTTTCTTT
CASSYGGGNTEAFF
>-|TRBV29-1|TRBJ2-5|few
TGCAGCGTTGTCCGTGAGCAGACCCAGTACTTC
CSVVREQTQYF
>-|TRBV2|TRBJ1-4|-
TGTGCCAGCAGTGAGGGTACAGGATTCCTGAATTTATTT
CASSEGTGFLNLF
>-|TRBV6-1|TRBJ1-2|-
TGTGCCAGTGGGGCTATTAACTATGGCTACACCTTC
CASGAINYGYTF
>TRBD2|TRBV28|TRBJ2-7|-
TGTGCCAGCAGTTTCGGGCTAGCGGGAGTCAACTACGAGCAGTACTTC
CASSFGLAGVNYEQYF
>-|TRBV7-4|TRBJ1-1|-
TGTGCCAGCAGCCCTACCGTTCAACCGCGTGAAGCTTTCTTT
CASSPTVQPREAFF
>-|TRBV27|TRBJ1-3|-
TGTGCCAGCAGCCCAGGTTCTCCTCTCTCTGGAAACACCATATATTTT
CASSPGSPLSGNTIYF
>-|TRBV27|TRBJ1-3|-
TGTGCCAGCAGTTTATCGGTGGGGAGAGGAAACACCATATATTTT
CASSLSVGRGNTIYF
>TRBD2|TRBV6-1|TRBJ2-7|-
TGTGCCAGCAGAGCGGGGTATACTTCCTACGAGCAGTACTTC
CASRAGYTSYEQYF
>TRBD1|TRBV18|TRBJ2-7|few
TGTGCCAGCTCAGGGACAGGGAACGAGCAGTACTTC
CASSGTGNEQYF
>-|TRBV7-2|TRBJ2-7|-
TGTGCCAGCAGCCCTTGGAGGGCCTACGAGCAGTACTTC
CASSPWRAYEQYF
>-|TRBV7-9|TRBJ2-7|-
TGTGCCAGCAGCCCCGGCCGGGTCGAGCAGTACTTC
CASSPGRVEQYF
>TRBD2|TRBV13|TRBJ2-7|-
TGTGCCAGCAGCTTCACGGGAGGGCCGCCTGGGTACGAGCAGTACTTC
CASSFTGGPPGYEQYF
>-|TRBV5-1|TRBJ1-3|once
TGCGCCAGCAGCTTGAATAGCGCAATCGGTGGAAACACCATATATTTT
CASSLNSAIGGNTIYF
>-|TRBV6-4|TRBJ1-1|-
TGTGCCAGCAGAGAAAATTACAGGAACACTGAAGCTTTCTTT
CASRENYRNTEAFF
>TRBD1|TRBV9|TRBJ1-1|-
TGTGCCAGCAGCAGGGACAGGGGGAGAGCTTTCTTT
CASSRDRGRAFF
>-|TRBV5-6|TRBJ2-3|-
TGTGCCAGCAGCTTGGTGGCTAGCGGCACAGATACGCAGTATTTT
CASSLVASGTDTQYF
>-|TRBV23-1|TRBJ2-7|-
TGCGCCAGCAGTCCGACAGTGAACTACGAGCAGTACTTC
CASSPTVNYEQYF
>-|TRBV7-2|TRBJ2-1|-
TGTGCCAGCAGCTCAGGAGGGAGAAAGGACAGGGAGCAGTTCTTC
CASSSGGRKDREQFF
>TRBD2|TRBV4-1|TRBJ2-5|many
TGCGCCAGCAGCCAAACTCGGGACTATAAAGAGACCCAGTACTTC
CASSQTRDYKETQYF
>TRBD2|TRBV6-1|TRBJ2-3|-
TGTGCCAGCAGTGATATCGGGGGGGCAGATACGCAGTATTTT
CASSDIGGADTQYF
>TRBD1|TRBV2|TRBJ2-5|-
TGTGCCAGCGGGACAGAAGAGACCCAGTACTTC
CASGTEETQYF
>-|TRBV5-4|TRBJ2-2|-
TGTGCCAGCAGCAGGACAGTTTCTCTGAACACCGGGGAGCTGTTTTTT
CASSRTVSLNTGELFF
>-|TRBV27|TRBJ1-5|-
TGTGCCAGCAGTTTAAGTAGGGGTAATCAGCCCCAGCATTTT
CASSLSRGNQPQHF
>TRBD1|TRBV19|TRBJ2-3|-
TGTGCCAGTAGTGCTGGCACAGGGGGGCCGACAGATACGCAGTATTTT
CASSAGTGGPTDTQYF
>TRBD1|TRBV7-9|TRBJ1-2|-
TGTGCCAGCAGCCCTTGGGACAGTAAATCCCGTGGCTACACCTTC
CASSPWDSKSRGYTF
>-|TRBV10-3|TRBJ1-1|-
TGTGCCATCAGTCTCGGGGGAGAAACTGAAGCTTTCTTT
CAISLGGETEAFF
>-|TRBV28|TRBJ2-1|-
TGTGCCAGCAGGGGAGCTGCTGATGAGCAGTTCTTC
CASRGAADEQFF
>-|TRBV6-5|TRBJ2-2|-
TGTGCCAGCAGTCGGGGGATTGGACACGCCGGGGAGCTGTTTTTT
CASSRGIGHAGELFF
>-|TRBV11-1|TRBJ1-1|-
TGTGCCAGCAGCTTTTGGTTGGGGAGTGGGACTGAAGCTTTCTTT
CASSFWLGSGTEAFF
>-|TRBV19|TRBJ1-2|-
TGTGCCAGTAGTTCGGGAGGGGGTGAATATGGCTACACCTTC
CASSSGGGEYGYTF
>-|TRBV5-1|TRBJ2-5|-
TGCGCCAGTTCAAGACAGGCCCAAGAGACCCAGTACTTC
CASSRQAQETQYF
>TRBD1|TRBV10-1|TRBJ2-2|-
TGCGCCAGCAGTGAGTTGGGACAGGGAGCGAACACCGGGGAGCTGTTTTTT
CASSELGQGANTGELFF
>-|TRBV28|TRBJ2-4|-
TGTGCCAGCAATAAGGGGGGGATACTAGCCAAAAACATTCAGTACTTC
CASNKGGILAKNIQYF
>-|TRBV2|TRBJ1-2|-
TGTGCCATACAAGGACTCGGCTACACCTTC
CAIQGLGYTF
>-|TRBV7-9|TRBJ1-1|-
TGTGCCAGCAGCACCCACAGGGCTGGGGACACTGAAGCTTTCTTT
CASSTHRAGDTEAFF
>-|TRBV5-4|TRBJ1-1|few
TGTGCCAGCAGCCCGAGGGGGATACAAGCTTTCTTT
CASSPRGIQAFF
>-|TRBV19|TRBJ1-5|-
TGTGCCAGTAGTATGGGGCAGTATAGCAATCAGCCCCAGCATTTT
CASSMGQYSNQPQHF
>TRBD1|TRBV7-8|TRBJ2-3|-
TGTGCCAGCAGCTTAGACCCCGGGACAGGGGGAAAAAATACGCAGTATTTT
CASSLDPGTGGKNTQYF